Presented here are 18 T cell receptor beta chains from one specimen sequenced in a study of OX40 agonist ivuxolimab in advanced cancers. Assay: immunoSEQ multiplex PCR; the TCRdb copy retains only in-frame clones and omits some. The sample records over 95,000 clones, roughly 83% being singletons. The starting material was CD4+ or CD8+ T cells sorted from blood, obtained in a trial of the OX40 agonist ivuxolimab. The receptors stem from an adult with an advanced solid tumor such as melanoma, head and neck, liver or kidney cancer.

The chain uses TRBV18 and TRBJ1-5; D unresolved. Trimming removed 6 bases at V and 2 bases at J, with 11 bases between. The CDR3 sequence is 14 residues long. CDR1 KGHSH and CDR2 LQKENI come from the germline V gene. The chain's CDR3 is CASSPGIRNQPQHF. CDR3 coding DNA: TGTGCCAGCTCCCCCGGGATCCGCAATCAGCCCCAGCATTTT.

V gene TRBV6-5 combines with J gene TRBJ2-5; the D is unclear. The CDR3 is 15 residues long. Trimming took off 5 bases at V and 2 bases at J, with 15 bases between the two ends. The germline V gene encodes CDR1 MNHEY and CDR2 SVGAGI. CDR3 protein: CASSRSGRQQETQYF. The CDR3 coding sequence is TGTGCCAGCAGTCGCTCCGGACGGCAGCAAGAGACCCAGTACTTC.

The chain joins TRBV7-8 to TRBJ1-4; no clear D gene. Per germline, CDR1 SGHVS and CDR2 FQNEAQ. The CDR3 is made up of 16 amino acids. With 5 bases removed from V and 2 bases from J, the gap between germline ends came to 15 bases. CDR3 in amino acids: CASSPPRMRTNEKLFF. The CDR3 DNA sequence: TGTGCCAGCAGCCCCCCCCGAATGAGGACTAATGAAAAACTGTTTTTT.

CDR3 sequence reads: CAISDRRYEQYF. CDR3 nucleotides: TGTGCCATCAGTGACAGAAGGTACGAGCAGTACTTC. The chain has TRBV10-3 and TRBJ2-7; no definite D call. CDR3 size: 12 residues. V was trimmed by 3 bases and J by 4 bases, leaving 7 bases between them. Germline CDR1 and CDR2: ENHRY and SYGVKD.

Worth noting for this clone: At the DNA level, this CDR3 is encoded by other sequences in the same sample as well. The chain joins TRBV9 to TRBJ2-2, with D possibly matching TRBD1 (6 bases). The CDR3 runs to 14 residues. V was shortened by 0 bases and J by 7 bases, with 10 bases between the two germline ends. The germline CDR1 and CDR2 sequences are SGDLS and YYNGEE. Here the CDR3 DNA reads TGTGCCAGCAGCGTAGTGGAAGGGGGCGGGGAGCTGTTTTTT. Amino acid sequence: CASSVVEGGGELFF.

The chain carries TRBV10-3 and TRBJ2-2, with 9 nucleotides matching TRBD1. J lost 5 bases, V lost 4 bases, and 8 bases had no gene match. Germline lookup yields CDR1 ENHRY and CDR2 SYGVKD. The CDR3 is 16 amino acids. Written as DNA, the CDR3 is TGTGCCATCAGTGGCCAGGGACAGGGCGAAACCGGGGAGCTGTTTTTT. Its protein is CAISGQGQGETGELFF.

The genes are TRBV6-5 and TRBJ1-1; no clear D. Germline CDR1 reads MNHEY; CDR2 reads SVGAGI. V gave up 1 base and J gave up 1 base, with 7 bases separating them. CDR3 size: 14 residues. The CDR3 bases are TGTGCCAGCAGTTACTTACCCGGGAACACTGAAGCTTTCTTT. It is translated as CASSYLPGNTEAFF.

The V gene is TRBV19, the J gene TRBJ2-1; D possibly corresponds to TRBD1 (5 bases). Trimming left V 9 bases short and J 0 bases short, with 9 bases between. The CDR3 sequence is 13 residues long. Germline CDR1 is LNHDA and CDR2 is SQIVND (reference sequence). The CDR3 bases are TGTGCCAGCAGGGAAAGCTCCTACAATGAGCAGTTCTTC. Translated, it gives CASRESSYNEQFF.

The rearrangement links TRBV28 to TRBJ2-7; no clear D. The CDR3 length is 14 residues. V was trimmed by 1 base and J by 0 bases, leaving 7 bases between them. Germline V CDR1 and CDR2: MDHEN, SYDVKM. CDR3 sequence (DNA): TGTGCCAGCAGTTTATTCGCCCTCTCCTACGAGCAGTACTTC. Amino acids: CASSLFALSYEQYF.

The gene calls are TRBV6-1 and TRBJ2-7; 8 positions match TRBD2. Trimming removed 7 bases from V and 2 bases from J; junction bases left unmatched: 10. Germline loops: CDR1 MNHNS, CDR2 SASEGT. This CDR3 comprises 15 residues. The DNA of the CDR3 is TGTGCCAGCACCCCGGGTAGCGGGGCCCCCTACGAGCAGTACTTC. Protein: CASTPGSGAPYEQYF.

This clone came up once. The chain uses TRBV5-1 and TRBJ2-1; 8 positions match TRBD2. J was trimmed by 5 bases and V by 4 bases; bases with no gene match: 11. Germline CDR1 and CDR2: SGHRS and YFSETQ. This CDR3 has 16 amino acids. CDR3 DNA: TGCGCCAGCAGCCGCGGGCTAGCGGGTACCGACAATGAGCAGTTCTTC. This codes for CASSRGLAGTDNEQFF.

This clone came up once. The V and J genes are TRBV5-1 and TRBJ2-3; the D is unclear. This CDR3 region has 12 residues. CDR1 is SGHRS and CDR2 is YFSETQ in the germline V gene. V dropped 0 bases and J dropped 5 bases, with 4 bases sitting between them. CDR3 nucleotide sequence: TGCGCCAGCAGCTTGGGAGAAGATACGCAGTATTTT. Its translation is CASSLGEDTQYF.

This clone turned up a few times. The genes are TRBV7-6 and TRBJ1-6, with TRBD1 as a possible D gene (6 bases). The CDR3 covers 13 residues. V lost 5 bases to trimming and J lost 10 bases, with 12 bases between them. The germline CDR1 and CDR2 sequences are SGHVS and FNYEAQ. The CDR3 DNA follows: TGTGCCAGCAGCCAAACAGGGAACTCACCCCTCCACTTT. It translates to CASSQTGNSPLHF.

This rearrangement joins TRBV18 to TRBJ1-5; 8 nucleotides match TRBD1. The ends lost 3 bases at V and 2 bases at J; junction bases unmatched: 6. Germline V CDR1 and CDR2: KGHSH, LQKENI. The CDR3 is 16 residues long. Written as DNA, the CDR3 is TGTGCCAGCTCACCGGATGACAGGGGTCGCAATCAGCCCCAGCATTTT. Encoded protein: CASSPDDRGRNQPQHF. The full variable domain, rest sourced from reference TRBV18 and TRBJ1-5, is NAGVMQNPRHLVRRRGQEARLRCSPMKGHSHVYWYRQLPEEGLKFMVYLQKENIIDESGMPKERFSAEFPKEGPSILRIQQVVRGDSAAYFCASSPDDRGRNQPQHFGDGTRLSIL.

The chain joins TRBV30 to TRBJ2-1; D not certain. CDR1 and CDR2 from the germline V gene are GTSNPN and SVGIG (reference sequence). V lost 0 bases, J lost 10 bases, and 7 bases lay in between. The CDR3 length is 11 residues. The CDR3 loop reads CAWSVGVEQFF. The CDR3 DNA follows: TGTGCCTGGAGTGTCGGAGTGGAGCAGTTCTTC.

This clone turned up a few times. The chain is built from TRBV7-3 and TRBJ2-7; no firm D call. The germline gives CDR1 SGHTA, CDR2 FQGTGA. Trimming stripped 0 bases from V and 11 bases from J, with 5 bases between. The CDR3 is 10 amino acids. This CDR3 reads CASSLTPEYF. CDR3 DNA sequence: TGTGCCAGCAGCTTAACCCCAGAGTACTTC.

The chain combines TRBV9 with TRBJ1-5; D remains ambiguous. V was clipped by 7 bases and J by 7 bases, with 9 bases between them. CDR1 is SGDLS and CDR2 is YYNGEE in the germline V gene. The CDR3 loop spans 11 amino acids. Written as DNA, the CDR3 is TGTGCCAGCGGAGTTGGACAGCCCCAGCATTTT. Translation gives CASGVGQPQHF.

The rearrangement uses TRBV6-1 and TRBJ1-3; a possible D gene is TRBD1 (5 bases). The V and J ends lost 7 bases and 2 bases respectively, with 12 bases between them. CDR3 length: 14 residues. CDR1 and CDR2 from the germline V gene are MNHNS and SASEGT. CDR3 nucleotides: TGTGCCAGCATTGAGAGGGGCGCTGGAAACACCATATATTTT. Encoded protein: CASIERGAGNTIYF.